Listed below are T cell receptor beta chains from one sample, sequenced in a study of radiotherapy plus CTLA-4 blockade in lung cancer. Assay: immunoSEQ multiplex PCR; the TCRdb copy retains only in-frame clones and omits some. The table shows tens of thousands of clones, with around 77% occurring only once. The sequencing here drew on peripheral blood, taken from a patient treated with radiotherapy plus ipilimumab. These receptors were obtained from a human donor with non-small cell lung cancer whose response to radiotherapy plus ipilimumab could not be evaluated. Both conserved end residues are part of each CDR3. Fields, in order: D gene, clone size, V gene, J gene, CDR3 DNA, CDR3 protein. The D gene is left open where the match is weak. Clone size appears in some rows only: once, few, many, or a class for an expanded clone.

>.|few|TRBV6-5|TRBJ1-2
TGTGCCAGCAGTTATTTACCGGGGAACTATGGCTACACCTTC
CASSYLPGNYGYTF
>.|.|TRBV30|TRBJ1-1
TGTGCCCGCAGGACTGCGAACACTGAAGCTTTCTTT
CARRTANTEAFF
>TRBD2|.|TRBV6-5|TRBJ2-7
TGTGCCAGCAGTTACTCCGGGACTAGCGGGGCCTACGAGCAGTACTTC
CASSYSGTSGAYEQYF
>.|.|TRBV19|TRBJ2-7
TGTGCCAGTAGCTTGACAGCCACGGTGGAGCAGTACTTC
CASSLTATVEQYF
>.|few|TRBV6-1|TRBJ1-3
TGTGCCAGCAGTACAGGACAGTTCTCTGGAAACACCATATATTTT
CASSTGQFSGNTIYF
>TRBD2|.|TRBV28|TRBJ2-7
TGTGCCAGCAGTTCTAGCGGGTTTCCCTACGAGCAGTACTTC
CASSSSGFPYEQYF
>.|few|TRBV5-1|TRBJ2-5
TGCGCCAGCAGCTTGACTAGCACGGAGACCCAGTACTTC
CASSLTSTETQYF
>.|.|TRBV4-3|TRBJ2-2
TGCGCCAGCAGCCAAGATTTTGCGTCCCAGGGCACCGGGGAGCTGTTTTTT
CASSQDFASQGTGELFF
>.|.|TRBV9|TRBJ1-1
TGTGCCAGCAGCAAGACTATGGGCACTGAAGCTTTCTTT
CASSKTMGTEAFF
>TRBD2|.|TRBV14|TRBJ2-3
TGTGCCAGCAGTCGGGGGGGGTTTCGGACAGATACGCAGTATTTT
CASSRGGFRTDTQYF
>.|.|TRBV6-6|TRBJ1-5
TGTGCCAGCAGGCCGTCCGGGAGCAATCAGCCCCAGCATTTT
CASRPSGSNQPQHF
>.|few|TRBV28|TRBJ2-7
TGTGCCAGCAGCCGCTTTCCGGGGGGCGCCTACGAGCAGTACTTC
CASSRFPGGAYEQYF
>.|.|TRBV30|TRBJ2-7
TGTGCCTGGAGTGTAATCGGGCAGGGCTACGAGCAGTACTTC
CAWSVIGQGYEQYF
>.|.|TRBV4-2|TRBJ1-4
TGTGCCAGCAGCCAGGACAGCGGCCGAGGAGGACTGTTTTTT
CASSQDSGRGGLFF
>TRBD1|.|TRBV7-9|TRBJ2-7
TGTGCCAGCAGCTTGGGACAGGGGCAGTACTTC
CASSLGQGQYF
>TRBD2|.|TRBV7-2|TRBJ2-1
TGTGCCAGCAGCCCTAGCGGGATGACCCACAATGAGCAGTTCTTC
CASSPSGMTHNEQFF
>TRBD2|.|TRBV4-2|TRBJ2-3
TGTGCCAGCAGCCTAGCTACCGGGACTAGCGGGTTCACAGATACGCAGTATTTT
CASSLATGTSGFTDTQYF
>.|.|TRBV29-1|TRBJ2-3
TGCAGCGTTGGTGTAGGGCGGGGACCAGATACGCAGTATTTT
CSVGVGRGPDTQYF
>.|.|TRBV7-3|TRBJ1-5
TGTGCCAGCAGCCCTCGGCCCCAGCATTTT
CASSPRPQHF
>TRBD2|.|TRBV15|TRBJ2-5
TGTGCCACCAGCAGAGATTCCCAGCGGGGGGCCGGGGAGACCCAGTACTTC
CATSRDSQRGAGETQYF
>.|.|TRBV28|TRBJ2-7
TGTGCCAGCCACCGTACGGCCCCGGCGGGTAACGAGCAGTACTTC
CASHRTAPAGNEQYF
>.|few|TRBV19|TRBJ1-5
TGTGCCAGTGGGGGCCAGCCCCAGCATTTT
CASGGQPQHF
>.|.|TRBV9|TRBJ2-3
TGTGCCAGCAGCGTAGGAGCGAACACAGATACGCAGTATTTT
CASSVGANTDTQYF
>TRBD1|few|TRBV18|TRBJ1-3
TGTGCCAGCTCACCACTGAGACAGGGTGACTCTGGAAACACCATATATTTT
CASSPLRQGDSGNTIYF
>TRBD2|.|TRBV27|TRBJ2-1
TGTGCCAGCAGTAGATCTAGCGGGAGCTCCTACAATGAGCAGTTCTTC
CASSRSSGSSYNEQFF
>TRBD2|.|TRBV6-4|TRBJ2-5
TGTGCCAGCAGTGACTCGAGCGGGAGTCGAGAGACCCAGTACTTC
CASSDSSGSRETQYF
>TRBD2|.|TRBV7-7|TRBJ2-5
TGTGCCAGCAGTTCTAGCGGAGAGACCCAGTACTTC
CASSSSGETQYF
>.|.|TRBV19|TRBJ1-1
TGTGCCAGTAGTATGCTGGGCGCAGTCACTGAAGCTTTCTTT
CASSMLGAVTEAFF
>TRBD2|.|TRBV6-1|TRBJ2-7
TGTGCCAGCAGTGAAGGCGGGAGTTTCCACGAGCAGTACTTC
CASSEGGSFHEQYF
>TRBD2|.|TRBV7-2|TRBJ2-1
TGTGCCAGCAGCTTAGAGGCGGGAGCCTACAATGAGCAGTTCTTC
CASSLEAGAYNEQFF
>.|few|TRBV7-2|TRBJ2-7
TGTGCCAGCAGCTTAGAGGGGGGGCGGTTCGAGCAGTACTTC
CASSLEGGRFEQYF
>TRBD1|.|TRBV11-2|TRBJ1-1
TGTGCCAGCAGCTGGGACAGTTCGGAAGCTTTCTTT
CASSWDSSEAFF
>TRBD1|.|TRBV6-1|TRBJ1-2
TGTGCCAGCAGTGACGGGACAGCATTAGGAGGCTACACCTTC
CASSDGTALGGYTF
>.|.|TRBV9|TRBJ1-1
TGTGCCAGCAGCCCCCAAGCTCAATCTGAAGCTTTCTTT
CASSPQAQSEAFF
>TRBD2|.|TRBV2|TRBJ2-3
TGTGCCAGCAGTGGGACTAGCACAGTCCCTTTTGCAGATACGCAGTATTTT
CASSGTSTVPFADTQYF
>TRBD2|.|TRBV5-4|TRBJ2-5
TGTGCCAGCAGCCGACCGGGACTAGTACAAGAGACCCAGTACTTC
CASSRPGLVQETQYF
>.|.|TRBV5-1|TRBJ2-3
TGCGCCAGCAGCTGGGCGACAGATACGCAGTATTTT
CASSWATDTQYF
>TRBD2|.|TRBV5-1|TRBJ2-3
TGCGCCAGCAGCATACAGGGACTAGCGGGGACAACTAGCACAGATACGCAGTATTTT
CASSIQGLAGTTSTDTQYF
>.|.|TRBV28|TRBJ1-5
TGTGCCAGCAGCTACTTAACTTTGAGGACAGTTAGCAATCAGCCCCAGCATTTT
CASSYLTLRTVSNQPQHF
>.|.|TRBV7-2|TRBJ2-3
TGTGCCAGCAGCCCGGACAGCTTTGGTACGCAGTATTTT
CASSPDSFGTQYF
>.|.|TRBV7-2|TRBJ2-1
TGTGCCAGCAGCTACAGGTCTCTCTCCTACAATGAGCAGTTCTTC
CASSYRSLSYNEQFF